Given below is one T cell receptor (beta chain) in context. The sample originates from a study of blood T cell repertoires in COVID-19. Participants reported their clinical history, and cohort assignment relied on those reports. Cohort 3 recovery required two negative PCRs, clearance, or symptom resolution. In the authors' workflow: Reference gene primer amplification in the assay estimated nucleated cell counts. The data were produced by immunoSEQ multiplex PCR, yet TCRdb's version contains in-frame clones alone and is incomplete. That table supplies the V and J calls and clone size; D and trimming were determined from the DNA. The sample gives 220,000 or so clones, 65% to 85% of which show up once; approximately 3.1% is in the top ten. Trimming took 2 bases from V and 1 from J, leaving 12 bases between them. The CDR3 covers 15 residues. Germline loops: CDR1 SGHKS, CDR2 YYEKEE (reference sequence).

Sequenced material: PBMCs or T cells enriched from blood (not recorded which). The chain is built from TRBV5-5 and TRBJ1-1; TRBD1 might be the D (5 bases). This sequence originates from a woman in her sixties who had recovered from COVID-19. The CDR3 here is CASSLRDLGNTEAFF. Written as DNA, the CDR3 is TGTGCCAGCAGCTTAAGGGACTTGGGGAACACTGAAGCTTTCTTT.